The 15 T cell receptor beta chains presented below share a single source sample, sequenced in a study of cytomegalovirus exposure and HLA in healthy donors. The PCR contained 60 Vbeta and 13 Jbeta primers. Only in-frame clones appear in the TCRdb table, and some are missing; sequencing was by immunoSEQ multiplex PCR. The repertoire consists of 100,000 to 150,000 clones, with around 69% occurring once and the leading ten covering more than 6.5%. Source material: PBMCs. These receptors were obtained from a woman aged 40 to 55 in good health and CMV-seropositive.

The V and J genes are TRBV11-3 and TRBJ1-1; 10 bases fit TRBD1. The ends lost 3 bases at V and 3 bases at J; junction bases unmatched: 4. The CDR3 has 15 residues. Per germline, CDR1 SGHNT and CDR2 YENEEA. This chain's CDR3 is CASSFDRGRDTEAFF. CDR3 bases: TGTGCCAGCAGCTTCGACAGGGGGCGAGACACTGAAGCTTTCTTT.

CDR3 nucleotide sequence: TGTGCCAGCAGCCAGAGGGACAGGGTAGAAGAGACCCAGTACTTC. Its protein product is CASSQRDRVEETQYF. The chain has TRBV6-6 and TRBJ2-5, with 9 bases fitting TRBD1. CDR1 MNHNY and CDR2 SVGAGI come from the germline V gene (reference sequence). J was trimmed by 3 bases and V by 6 bases; bases with no gene match: 8. This CDR3 is 15 amino acids long.

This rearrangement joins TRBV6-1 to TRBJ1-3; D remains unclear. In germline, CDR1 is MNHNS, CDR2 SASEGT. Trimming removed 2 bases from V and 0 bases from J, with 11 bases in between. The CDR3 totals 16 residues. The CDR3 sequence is CASSETAGNSGNTIYF. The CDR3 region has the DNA TGTGCCAGCAGTGAAACCGCGGGTAACTCTGGAAACACCATATATTTT.

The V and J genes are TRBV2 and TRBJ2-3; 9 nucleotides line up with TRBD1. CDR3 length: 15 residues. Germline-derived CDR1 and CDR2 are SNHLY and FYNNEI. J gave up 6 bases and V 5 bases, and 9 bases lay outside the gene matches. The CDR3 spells CASSTGGDPLDTQYF. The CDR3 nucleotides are TGTGCCAGCAGTACAGGGGGCGACCCCTTGGATACGCAGTATTTT.

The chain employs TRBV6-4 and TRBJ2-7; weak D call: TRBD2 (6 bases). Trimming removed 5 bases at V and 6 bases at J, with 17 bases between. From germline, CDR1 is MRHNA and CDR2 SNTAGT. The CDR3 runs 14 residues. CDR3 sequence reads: CASSYSGGDLEQYF. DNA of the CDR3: TGTGCCAGCAGTTATTCCGGAGGGGACCTCGAGCAGTACTTC.

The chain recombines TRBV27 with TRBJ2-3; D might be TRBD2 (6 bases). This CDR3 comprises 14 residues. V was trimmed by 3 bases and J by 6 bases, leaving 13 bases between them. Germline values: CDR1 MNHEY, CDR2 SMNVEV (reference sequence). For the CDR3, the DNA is TGTGCCAGCAGTTTGGAGACGGGAGCCGATACGCAGTATTTT. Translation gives CASSLETGADTQYF.

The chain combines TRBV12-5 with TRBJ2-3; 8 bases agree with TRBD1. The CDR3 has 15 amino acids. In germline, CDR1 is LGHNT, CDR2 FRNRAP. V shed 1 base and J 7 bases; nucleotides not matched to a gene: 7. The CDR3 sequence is CASGLGQGILYTQYF. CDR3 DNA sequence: TGTGCTAGTGGTTTGGGACAGGGGATTTTGTATACGCAGTATTTT.

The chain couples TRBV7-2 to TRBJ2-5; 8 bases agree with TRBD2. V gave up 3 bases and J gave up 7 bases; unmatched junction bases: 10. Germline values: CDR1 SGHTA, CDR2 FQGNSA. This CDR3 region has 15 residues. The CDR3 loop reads CASSLSGGGRGTQYF. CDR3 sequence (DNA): TGTGCCAGCAGCTTGTCGGGGGGGGGCCGGGGGACCCAGTACTTC. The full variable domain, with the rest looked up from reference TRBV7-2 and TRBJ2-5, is GAGVSQSPSNKVTEKGKDVELRCDPISGHTALYWYRQSLGQGLEFLIYFQGNSAPDKSGLPSDRFSAERTGGSVSTLTIQRTQQEDSAVYLCASSLSGGGRGTQYFGPGTRLLVL.

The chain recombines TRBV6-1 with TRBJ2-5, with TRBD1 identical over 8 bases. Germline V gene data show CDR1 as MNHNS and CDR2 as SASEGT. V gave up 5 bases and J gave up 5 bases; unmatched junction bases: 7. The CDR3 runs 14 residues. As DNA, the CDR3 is TGTGCCAGCAGTCCGGGACAGGAGGTTGAGACCCAGTACTTC. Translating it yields CASSPGQEVETQYF.

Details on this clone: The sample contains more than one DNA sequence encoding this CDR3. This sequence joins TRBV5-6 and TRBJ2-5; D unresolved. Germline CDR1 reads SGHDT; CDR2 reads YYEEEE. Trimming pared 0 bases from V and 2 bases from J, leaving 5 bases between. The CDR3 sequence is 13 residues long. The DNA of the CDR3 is TGTGCCAGCAGCTTGGGACTGCAAGAGACCCAGTACTTC. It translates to CASSLGLQETQYF.

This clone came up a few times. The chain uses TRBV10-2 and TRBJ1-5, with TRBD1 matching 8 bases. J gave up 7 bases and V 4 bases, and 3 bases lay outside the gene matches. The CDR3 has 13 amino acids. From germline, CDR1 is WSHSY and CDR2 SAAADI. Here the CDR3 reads CASSAGGDQPQHF. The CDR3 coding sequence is TGCGCCAGCAGTGCAGGGGGCGACCAGCCCCAGCATTTT.

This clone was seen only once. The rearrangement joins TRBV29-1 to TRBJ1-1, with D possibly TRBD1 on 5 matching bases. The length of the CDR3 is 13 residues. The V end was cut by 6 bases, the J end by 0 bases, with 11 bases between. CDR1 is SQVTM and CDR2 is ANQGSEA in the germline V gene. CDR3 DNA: TGCAGCGTGCAGGGTAGGATGAACACTGAAGCTTTCTTT. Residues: CSVQGRMNTEAFF. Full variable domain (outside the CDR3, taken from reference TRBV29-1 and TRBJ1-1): SAVISQKPSRDICQRGTSLTIQCQVDSQVTMMFWYRQQPGQSLTLIATANQGSEATYESGFVIDKFPISRPNLTFSTLTVSNMSPEDSSIYLCSVQGRMNTEAFFGQGTRLTVV.

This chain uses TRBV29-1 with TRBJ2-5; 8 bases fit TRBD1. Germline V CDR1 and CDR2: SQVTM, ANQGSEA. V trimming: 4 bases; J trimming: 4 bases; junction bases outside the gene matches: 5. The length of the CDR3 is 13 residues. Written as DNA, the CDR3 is TGCAGCGTTGGGTCAGGGGGCCGAGAGACCCAGTACTTC. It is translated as CSVGSGGRETQYF. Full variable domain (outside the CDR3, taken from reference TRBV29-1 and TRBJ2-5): SAVISQKPSRDICQRGTSLTIQCQVDSQVTMMFWYRQQPGQSLTLIATANQGSEATYESGFVIDKFPISRPNLTFSTLTVSNMSPEDSSIYLCSVGSGGRETQYFGPGTRLLVL.

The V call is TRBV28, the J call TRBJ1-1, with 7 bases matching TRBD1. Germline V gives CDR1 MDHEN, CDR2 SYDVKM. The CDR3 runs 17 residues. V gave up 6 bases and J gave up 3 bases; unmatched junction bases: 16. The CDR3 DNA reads TGTGCCAGCAGCCCGAACAGGGGTACTTGGGAGGACACTGAAGCTTTCTTT. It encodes CASSPNRGTWEDTEAFF.

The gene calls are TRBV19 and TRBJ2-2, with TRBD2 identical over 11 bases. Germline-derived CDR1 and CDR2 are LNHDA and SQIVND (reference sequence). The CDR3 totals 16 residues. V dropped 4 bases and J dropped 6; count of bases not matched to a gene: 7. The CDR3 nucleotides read TGTGCCAGTAGTAATAGCGGGAGGGGGGGAGCCGGGGAGCTGTTTTTT. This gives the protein CASSNSGRGGAGELFF.